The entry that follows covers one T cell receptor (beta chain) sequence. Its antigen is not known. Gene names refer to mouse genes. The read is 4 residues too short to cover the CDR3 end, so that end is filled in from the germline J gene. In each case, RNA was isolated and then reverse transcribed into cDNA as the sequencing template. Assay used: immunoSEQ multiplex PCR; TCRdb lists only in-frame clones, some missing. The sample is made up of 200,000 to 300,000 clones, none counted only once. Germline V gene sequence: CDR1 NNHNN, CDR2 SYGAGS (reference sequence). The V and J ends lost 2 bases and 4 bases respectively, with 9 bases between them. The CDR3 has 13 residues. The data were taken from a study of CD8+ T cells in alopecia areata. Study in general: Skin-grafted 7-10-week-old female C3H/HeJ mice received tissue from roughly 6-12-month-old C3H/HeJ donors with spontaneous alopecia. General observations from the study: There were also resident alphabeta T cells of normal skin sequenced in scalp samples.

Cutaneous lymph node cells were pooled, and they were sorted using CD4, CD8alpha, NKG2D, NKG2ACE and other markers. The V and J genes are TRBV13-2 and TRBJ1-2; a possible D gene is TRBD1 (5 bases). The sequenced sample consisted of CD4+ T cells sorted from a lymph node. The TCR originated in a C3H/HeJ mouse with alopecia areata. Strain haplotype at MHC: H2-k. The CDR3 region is CASGEAGFSDYTF. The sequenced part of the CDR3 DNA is TGTGCCAGCGGTGAGGCAGGGTTCTCC.